These 16 T cell receptor beta chains originate from one sample sequenced in a study of cytotoxic CD8 clonotypes in ibrutinib-treated CLL. Profiling relied on immunoSEQ multiplex PCR, and the TCRdb table lists in-frame clones only, not all of them. The table includes about 44,000 clones, less than 70% detected once. Sequencing was performed on PBMCs, taken after 12 months of ibrutinib treatment. The receptors stem from a human donor with chronic lymphocytic leukemia.

This rearrangement joins TRBV29-1 to TRBJ1-1; D remains unclear. The CDR3 runs to 14 residues. V was clipped by 7 bases and J by 4 bases, with 19 bases between them. Germline CDR1 is SQVTM and CDR2 is ANQGSEA. The CDR3 DNA follows: TGCAGCGCTATAGGGATCTACTCTGGCACTGAAGCTTTCTTT. Translating gives CSAIGIYSGTEAFF.

This clone appeared once. CDR3 nucleotides: TGTGCCAGCAGCTTCGTGGCCTTCAATGAGCAGTTCTTC. Its translation: CASSFVAFNEQFF. V usage is TRBV7-6 and J usage is TRBJ2-1; unclear D gene. The CDR3 length is 13 residues. V was clipped by 3 bases and J by 6 bases, with 9 bases between them. Germline V lookup: CDR1 SGHVS, CDR2 FNYEAQ.

CDR3 in DNA: TGTGCCAGCAGTGTCAGACAAGGCCCGGGAGGACTGTTTTTT. This gives the protein CASSVRQGPGGLFF. The J gene is TRBJ1-4, the V gene TRBV2; D unresolved. This CDR3 is built from 14 residues. CDR1 SNHLY and CDR2 FYNNEI come from the germline V gene. V gave up 4 bases and J gave up 13 bases, with 19 bases separating them.

This sequence joins TRBV5-1 and TRBJ2-7; D might be TRBD2 (5 bases). The germline V gene has CDR1 SGHRS and CDR2 YFSETQ. V was clipped by 0 bases and J by 5 bases, with 12 bases between them. This CDR3 is built from 14 residues. CDR3 sequence reads: CASSLGQPGNEQYF. The CDR3 DNA follows: TGCGCCAGCAGCTTGGGCCAGCCCGGGAACGAGCAGTACTTC.

The J gene is TRBJ2-7, the V gene TRBV9; D is ambiguous. The CDR3 is 14 amino acids. Germline V gene sequence: CDR1 SGDLS, CDR2 YYNGEE. V lost 2 bases, J lost 0 bases, and 9 bases lay in between. CDR3 in DNA: TGTGCCAGCAGCGTCGGTCCGAGCTCCTACGAGCAGTACTTC. Its translation: CASSVGPSSYEQYF.

The chain has TRBV5-1 and TRBJ2-7; the D gene is possibly TRBD1 (5 bases). The CDR3 consists of 13 residues. Trimming shortened V by 1 base and J by 3 bases, and 8 bases separated the two germline ends. The germline V gene has CDR1 SGHRS and CDR2 YFSETQ. CDR3 region: CASSLLGDYEQYF. DNA for the CDR3: TGCGCCAGCAGCTTGCTAGGGGACTACGAGCAGTACTTC.

This clone was counted a few times. The rearrangement links TRBV10-2 to TRBJ2-2, with 8 bases aligning to TRBD1. Germline values: CDR1 WSHSY, CDR2 SAAADI. CDR3 size: 15 residues. The V gene end was trimmed by 9 bases and the J gene end by 10 bases; junction bases not matched to a gene: 16. CDR3 sequence reads: CARPPPGQEFAELFF. The CDR3 DNA reads as TGCGCCAGGCCCCCTCCGGGACAGGAGTTTGCGGAGCTGTTTTTT.

The V gene is TRBV7-3, the J gene TRBJ2-1; D is unclear. V lost 9 bases, J lost 9 bases, and 21 bases lay in between. This CDR3 region has 14 residues. Germline V lookup: CDR1 SGHTA, CDR2 FQGTGA. The CDR3 region is CARSPGLPVCEQFF. CDR3 bases: TGTGCCAGGAGCCCGGGTCTGCCCGTTTGTGAGCAGTTCTTC.

The chain combines TRBV2 with TRBJ2-7, with TRBD1 matching 7 bases. The CDR3 is made up of 14 amino acids. Germline CDR1 reads SNHLY; CDR2 reads FYNNEI. J was trimmed by 3 bases and V by 7 bases; bases with no gene match: 9. Here the CDR3 reads CASNRDSNHYEQYF. The CDR3 nucleotides are TGTGCCAGCAACCGGGACAGTAATCACTACGAGCAGTACTTC.

This clone has only a few counts. The chain employs TRBV27 and TRBJ1-1; D is perhaps TRBD1 (6 bases). The CDR3 has 16 residues. Germline values: CDR1 MNHEY, CDR2 SMNVEV (reference sequence). Trimming left V 6 bases short and J 4 bases short, with 21 bases between. The CDR3 nucleotides read TGTGCCAGCAGCCACATGATGGGGGGGGCAGGCACTGAAGCTTTCTTT. Encoded protein: CASSHMMGGAGTEAFF.

This sequence joins TRBV2 and TRBJ1-2; 7 bases are shared with TRBD1. V shed 6 bases, J shed 7 bases, and the junction held 11 bases outside the gene matches. The CDR3 is 14 residues long. From germline, CDR1 is SNHLY and CDR2 FYNNEI. For the CDR3, the DNA is TGTGCCAGCAGCACAGGGGCTCCGGGTTTTGGCTACACCTTC. Translated, it gives CASSTGAPGFGYTF.

The chain joins TRBV4-1 to TRBJ2-5; tentative D call: TRBD2 (6 bases). CDR1 is MGHRA, CDR2 YSYEKL, per germline. Trimming removed 3 bases at V and 2 bases at J, with 10 bases between. The CDR3 contains 14 residues. CDR3 sequence: CASSQPSAQETQYF. The CDR3 DNA is TGCGCCAGCAGCCAGCCTAGCGCACAAGAGACCCAGTACTTC.

This clone was seen a single time. The chain uses TRBV7-9 and TRBJ2-3; 8 positions match TRBD2. V was pared by 5 bases and J by 4 bases, with 11 bases of the junction left unmatched. Looked up from germline, CDR1 is SEHNR and CDR2 is FQNEAQ (reference sequence). The CDR3 loop spans 16 amino acids. CDR3 nucleotides: TGTGCCAGCAGCCGGTGGGCGGGGGGCCAAGCAGATACGCAGTATTTT. Its protein is CASSRWAGGQADTQYF.

Note on this clone: Distinct nucleotide sequences in the sample also encode this CDR3. This sequence joins TRBV5-1 and TRBJ2-6; D is perhaps TRBD1 (6 bases). This CDR3 has 15 residues. Per germline, CDR1 SGHRS and CDR2 YFSETQ. Trimming cost V 3 bases and J 2 bases, with 9 bases left between them. CDR3 loop: CASSYRTAGANVLTF. The CDR3 region has the DNA TGCGCCAGCAGCTATCGGACAGCTGGGGCCAACGTCCTGACTTTC.

This clone has only a few counts. V gene TRBV28 combines with J gene TRBJ1-5; no definite D call. The ends were cut back, 6 bases at V and 5 bases at J, with 8 bases in the middle. This CDR3 comprises 12 residues. The germline gives CDR1 MDHEN, CDR2 SYDVKM. CDR3 region: CASRPSYQPQHF. As DNA, the CDR3 is TGTGCCAGCAGGCCGAGCTATCAGCCCCAGCATTTT.

The chain has TRBV7-7 and TRBJ2-2; 11 nucleotides match TRBD2. Germline V gene lookup returns CDR1 SSHAT and CDR2 FNYEAQ (reference sequence). This CDR3 has 18 amino acids. The CDR3 coding sequence is TGTGCTAACAGCTTCGGACTAGCGGGCCTAGGGGACACCGGGGAGCTGTTTTTT. Protein sequence: CANSFGLAGLGDTGELFF.